The 8 T cell receptor beta chains below were found in one sample sequenced in a study of identical twins listed by TCRdb under 2016. The protocol used for the library was 5' RACE. Sequencing used an Illumina HiSeq 2000. TCRdb reanalyzed the raw reads on its own, using fastp at Q25 for trimming and MiXCR for clone calling, and kept in-frame beta chains. Each CDR3 protein appears once, grouped with its most common genes and DNA. This sample comprises a few hundred thousand distinct CDR3 sequences, roughly 9.5% of them detected only once. Roughly 3% of the sample is in the top ten clones. These data are also associated with another study on yellow fever vaccine responses in identical twins.

The sample comprised PBMCs. The source of these receptors is a woman younger than 35 in good health.

This clonotype was detected a few times. The rearrangement joins TRBV20-1 to TRBJ2-2; D remains unclear. The V end was cut by 0 bases, the J end by 4 bases, with 15 bases between. The CDR3 has 16 residues. The germline V gene has CDR1 DFQATT and CDR2 SNEGSKA (reference sequence). CDR3 nucleotides: TGCAGTGCTAGAGATAACGGGCTACCCGTCACCGGGGAGCTGTTTTTT. It translates to CSARDNGLPVTGELFF.

The sample holds a few counts of this clonotype. The V and J genes are TRBV7-2 and TRBJ2-7, with 9 bases matching TRBD1. Unmatched junction bases numbered 12, after V lost 3 bases and J lost 3 bases. The CDR3 consists of 17 residues. In germline, CDR1 is SGHTA, CDR2 FQGNSA. The chain's CDR3 is CASSLGVTGGIIYEQYF. DNA of the CDR3: TGTGCCAGCAGCTTGGGTGTCACAGGGGGCATAATCTACGAGCAGTACTTC. Variable domain in full (rest from reference TRBV7-2 and TRBJ2-7): GAGVSQSPSNKVTEKGKDVELRCDPISGHTALYWYRQSLGQGLEFLIYFQGNSAPDKSGLPSDRFSAERTGGSVSTLTIQRTQQEDSAVYLCASSLGVTGGIIYEQYFGPGTRLTVT.

This clonotype was observed at least ten times. The rearrangement joins TRBV29-1 to TRBJ1-1, with a weak D call TRBD1 (6 bases). Trimming pared 4 bases from V and 4 bases from J, leaving 13 bases between. The CDR3 has 13 amino acids. The germline V gene encodes CDR1 SQVTM and CDR2 ANQGSEA. This CDR3 is CSVARGSSTEAFF. CDR3 DNA: TGCAGCGTTGCTAGGGGGAGTAGCACTGAAGCTTTCTTT.

The chain uses TRBV5-1 and TRBJ2-5; 9 nucleotides line up with TRBD1. The CDR3 extends over 16 amino acids. The germline CDR1 and CDR2 sequences are SGHRS and YFSETQ. J lost 5 bases, V lost 0 bases, and 8 bases had no gene match. This CDR3 reads CASSLGPGQGEETQYF. The CDR3 coding sequence is TGCGCCAGCAGCTTGGGGCCGGGACAGGGTGAGGAGACCCAGTACTTC.

In its sample, this clonotype was seen a few times. This sequence joins TRBV25-1 and TRBJ2-6; no firm D call. This CDR3 has 15 residues. V was clipped by 3 bases and J by 1 base, with 7 bases between them. The germline V gene encodes CDR1 MGHDK and CDR2 SYGVNS. This CDR3 is CASSDLGSGANVLTF. For the CDR3, the DNA is TGTGCCAGCAGTGATTTAGGTTCTGGGGCCAACGTCCTGACTTTC.

This chain connects TRBV5-1 to TRBJ2-1; D is undetermined. CDR1 and CDR2 (germline): SGHRS, YFSETQ. V was cut by 0 bases and J by 9 bases, with 13 bases left in between. This CDR3 is built from 14 residues. The CDR3 region has the DNA TGCGCCAGCAGCTTGGGTCTCCAAGGTGGTGAGCAGTTCTTC. This gives the protein CASSLGLQGGEQFF.

This clonotype occurred a few times. The chain is built from TRBV7-2 and TRBJ2-5; D not resolved. From germline, CDR1 is SGHTA and CDR2 FQGNSA. V lost 4 bases and J 5 bases, leaving 11 bases between the germline ends. The CDR3 runs to 13 residues. The CDR3 sequence is CASSSGDDETQYF. The CDR3 nucleotides read TGTGCCAGCAGCTCTGGGGATGACGAGACCCAGTACTTC.

The chain has TRBV5-4 and TRBJ2-1; D uncertain. V was cut by 4 bases and J by 0 bases, with 11 bases left in between. The V gene's germline CDR1 is SGHNT and CDR2 YYREEE (reference sequence). The CDR3 runs to 15 residues. CDR3 region: CASSLDASSYNEQFF. The CDR3 DNA follows: TGTGCCAGCAGCCTTGACGCCAGCTCCTACAATGAGCAGTTCTTC. Full variable domain (outside the CDR3, taken from reference TRBV5-4 and TRBJ2-1): ETGVTQSPTHLIKTRGQQVTLRCSSQSGHNTVSWYQQALGQGPQFIFQYYREEENGRGNFPPRFSGLQFPNYSSELNVNALELDDSALYLCASSLDASSYNEQFFGPGTRLTVL.